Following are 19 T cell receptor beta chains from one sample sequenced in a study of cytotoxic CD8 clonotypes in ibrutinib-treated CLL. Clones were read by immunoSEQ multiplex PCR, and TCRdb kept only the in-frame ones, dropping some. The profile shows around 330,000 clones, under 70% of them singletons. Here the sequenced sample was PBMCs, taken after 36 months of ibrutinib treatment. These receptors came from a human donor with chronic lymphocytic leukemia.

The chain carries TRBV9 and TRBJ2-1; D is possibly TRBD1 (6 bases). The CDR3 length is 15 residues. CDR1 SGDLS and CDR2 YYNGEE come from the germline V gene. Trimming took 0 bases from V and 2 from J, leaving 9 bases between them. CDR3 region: CASSVAGDAYNEQFF. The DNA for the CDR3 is TGTGCCAGCAGCGTAGCAGGGGACGCCTACAATGAGCAGTTCTTC.

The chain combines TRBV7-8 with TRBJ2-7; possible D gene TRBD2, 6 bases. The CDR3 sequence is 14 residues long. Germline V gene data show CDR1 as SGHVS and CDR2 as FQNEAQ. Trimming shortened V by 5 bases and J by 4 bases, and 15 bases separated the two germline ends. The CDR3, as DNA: TGTGCCAGCAGCGATATGACTAGACTTTACGAGCAGTACTTC. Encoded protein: CASSDMTRLYEQYF.

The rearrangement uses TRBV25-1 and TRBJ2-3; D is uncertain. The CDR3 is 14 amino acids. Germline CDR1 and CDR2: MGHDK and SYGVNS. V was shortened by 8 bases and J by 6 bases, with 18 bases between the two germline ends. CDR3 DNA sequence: TGTGCCAGCGGGAAGACCAGCCATTTTGATACGCAGTATTTT. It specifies CASGKTSHFDTQYF.

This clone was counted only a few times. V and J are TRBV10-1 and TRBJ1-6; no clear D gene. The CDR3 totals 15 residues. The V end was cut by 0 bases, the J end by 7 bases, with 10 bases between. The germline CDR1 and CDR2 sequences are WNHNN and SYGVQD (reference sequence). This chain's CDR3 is CASSESTARNSPLHF. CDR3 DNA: TGCGCCAGCAGTGAGTCGACGGCCAGGAATTCACCCCTCCACTTT.

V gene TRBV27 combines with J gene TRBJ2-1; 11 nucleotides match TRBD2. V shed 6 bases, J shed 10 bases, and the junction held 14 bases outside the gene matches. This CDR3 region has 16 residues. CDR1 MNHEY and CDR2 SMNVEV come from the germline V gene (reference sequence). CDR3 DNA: TGTGCCAGCAGCCGAGGGGGGACTAGCGGACCGTTGGAGCAGTTCTTC. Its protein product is CASSRGGTSGPLEQFF.

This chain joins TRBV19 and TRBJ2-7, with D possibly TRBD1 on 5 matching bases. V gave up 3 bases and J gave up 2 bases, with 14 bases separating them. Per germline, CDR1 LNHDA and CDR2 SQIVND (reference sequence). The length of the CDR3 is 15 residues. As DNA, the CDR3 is TGTGCCAGTAGTATGCTGCCAGGGCCGCCCTACGAGCAGTACTTC. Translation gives CASSMLPGPPYEQYF.

CDR3 sequence: CASSPGTSADYEQYF. CDR3 in DNA: TGTGCCAGCTCACCTGGGACTAGCGCCGACTACGAGCAGTACTTC. The chain uses TRBV18 and TRBJ2-7; TRBD2 matches at 10 bases. V was clipped by 3 bases and J by 3 bases; unmatched bases: 5. This CDR3 comprises 15 residues. CDR1 and CDR2 (germline): KGHSH, LQKENI.

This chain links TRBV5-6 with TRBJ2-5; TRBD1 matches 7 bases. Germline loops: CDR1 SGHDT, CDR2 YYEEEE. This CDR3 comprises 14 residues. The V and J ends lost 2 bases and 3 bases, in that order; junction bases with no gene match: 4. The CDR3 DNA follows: TGTGCCAGCAGCTTCGGGACAGTAAAAGAGACCCAGTACTTC. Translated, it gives CASSFGTVKETQYF.

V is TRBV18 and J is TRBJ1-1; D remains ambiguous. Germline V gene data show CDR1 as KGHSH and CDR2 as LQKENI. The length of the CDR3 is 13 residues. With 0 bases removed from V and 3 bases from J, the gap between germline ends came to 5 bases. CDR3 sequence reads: CASSPPGYTEAFF. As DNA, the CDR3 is TGTGCCAGCTCACCACCAGGGTACACTGAAGCTTTCTTT. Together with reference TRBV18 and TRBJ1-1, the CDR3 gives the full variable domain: NAGVMQNPRHLVRRRGQEARLRCSPMKGHSHVYWYRQLPEEGLKFMVYLQKENIIDESGMPKERFSAEFPKEGPSILRIQQVVRGDSAAYFCASSPPGYTEAFFGQGTRLTVV.

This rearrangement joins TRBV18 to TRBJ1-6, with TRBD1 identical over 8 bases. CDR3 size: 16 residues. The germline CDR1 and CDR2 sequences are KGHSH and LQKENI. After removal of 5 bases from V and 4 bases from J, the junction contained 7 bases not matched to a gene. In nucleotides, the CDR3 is TGTGCCAGCTCAGACACCGGGACAGGTTATAATTCACCCCTCCACTTT. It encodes CASSDTGTGYNSPLHF.

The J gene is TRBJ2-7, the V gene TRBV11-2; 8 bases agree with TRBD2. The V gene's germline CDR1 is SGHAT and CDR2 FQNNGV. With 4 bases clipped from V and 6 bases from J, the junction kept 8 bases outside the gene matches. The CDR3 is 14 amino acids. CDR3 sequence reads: CASSSTGGQGEQYF. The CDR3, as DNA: TGTGCCAGCAGCTCAACGGGGGGGCAAGGCGAGCAGTACTTC.

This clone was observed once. The CDR3 nucleotides read TGTGCCAGCAGTTTATTTTTGGAAACCTACGAGCAGTACTTC. Its translation is CASSLFLETYEQYF. V is TRBV28 and J is TRBJ2-7, with D hard to call. CDR1 is MDHEN, CDR2 SYDVKM, per germline. The CDR3 runs 14 residues. V lost 1 base, J lost 2 bases, and 9 bases lay in between.

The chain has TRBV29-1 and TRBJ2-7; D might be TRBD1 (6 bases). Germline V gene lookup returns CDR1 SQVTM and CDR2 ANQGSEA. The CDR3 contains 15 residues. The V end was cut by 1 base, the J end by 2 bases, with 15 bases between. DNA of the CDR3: TGCAGCGTTGAAGGAGGGGCAGGGGAAACCTACGAGCAGTACTTC. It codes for CSVEGGAGETYEQYF.

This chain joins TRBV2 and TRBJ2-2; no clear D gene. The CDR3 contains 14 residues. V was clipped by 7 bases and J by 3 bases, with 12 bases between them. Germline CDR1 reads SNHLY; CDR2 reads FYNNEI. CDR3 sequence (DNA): TGTGCCAGCATGCAAAGACTCCACACCGGGGAGCTGTTTTTT. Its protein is CASMQRLHTGELFF.

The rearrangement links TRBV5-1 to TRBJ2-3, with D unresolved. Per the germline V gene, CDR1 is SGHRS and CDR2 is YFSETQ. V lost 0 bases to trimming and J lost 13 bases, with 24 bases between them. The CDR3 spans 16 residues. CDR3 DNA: TGCGCCAGCAGCTTGGGAACACAAGCGCCCAGTTCCTTTGAGTATTTT. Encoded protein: CASSLGTQAPSSFEYF.

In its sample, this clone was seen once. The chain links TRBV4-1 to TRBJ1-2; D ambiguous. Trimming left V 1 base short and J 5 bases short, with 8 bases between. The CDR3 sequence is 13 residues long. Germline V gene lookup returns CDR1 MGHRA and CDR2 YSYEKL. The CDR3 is CASSQVFGYGYTF. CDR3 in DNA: TGCGCCAGCAGCCAAGTGTTCGGGTATGGCTACACCTTC.

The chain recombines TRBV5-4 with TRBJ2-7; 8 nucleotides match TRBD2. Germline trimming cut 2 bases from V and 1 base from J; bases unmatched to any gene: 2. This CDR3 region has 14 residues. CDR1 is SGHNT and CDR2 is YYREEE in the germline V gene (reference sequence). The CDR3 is CASSLAGVSYEQYF. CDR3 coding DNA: TGTGCCAGCAGCTTAGCGGGAGTGTCCTACGAGCAGTACTTC.

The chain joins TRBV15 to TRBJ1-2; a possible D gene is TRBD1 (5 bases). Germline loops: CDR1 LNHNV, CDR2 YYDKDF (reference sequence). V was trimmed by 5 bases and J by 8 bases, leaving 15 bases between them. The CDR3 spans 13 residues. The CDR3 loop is CATSGAGTRGYTF. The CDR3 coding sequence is TGTGCCACCAGCGGGGCGGGGACTCGCGGCTACACCTTC.

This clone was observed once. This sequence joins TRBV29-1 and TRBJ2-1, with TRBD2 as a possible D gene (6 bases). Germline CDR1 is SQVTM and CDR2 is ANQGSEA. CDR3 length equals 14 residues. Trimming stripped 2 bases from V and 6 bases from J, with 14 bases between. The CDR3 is CSVETLGGGNEQFF. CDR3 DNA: TGCAGCGTTGAAACTCTGGGAGGCGGCAATGAGCAGTTCTTC.